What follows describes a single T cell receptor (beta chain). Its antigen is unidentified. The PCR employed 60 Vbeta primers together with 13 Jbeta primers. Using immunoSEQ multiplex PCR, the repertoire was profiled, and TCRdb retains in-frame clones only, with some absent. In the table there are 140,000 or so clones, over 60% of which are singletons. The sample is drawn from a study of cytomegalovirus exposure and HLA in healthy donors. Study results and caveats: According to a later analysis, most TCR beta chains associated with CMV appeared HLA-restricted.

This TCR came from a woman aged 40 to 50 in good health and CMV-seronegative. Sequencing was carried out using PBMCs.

The DNA of the CDR3 is TGCGCCAGCAGCCCAACCGGGGACCGGACAGGGCTAGGAAATCAGCCCCAGCATTTT. This gives the protein CASSPTGDRTGLGNQPQHF. V is TRBV5-1 and J is TRBJ1-5; 8 bases fit TRBD1. The CDR3 is 19 amino acids. Trimming took 4 bases from V and 4 from J; bases not matched to a gene: 19. Looked up from germline, CDR1 is SGHRS and CDR2 is YFSETQ. Drawing the rest from reference TRBV5-1 and TRBJ1-5, the complete variable domain is KAGVTQTPRYLIKTRGQQVTLSCSPISGHRSVSWYQQTPGQGLQFLFEYFSETQRNKGNFPGRFSGRQFSNSRSEMNVSTLELGDSALYLCASSPTGDRTGLGNQPQHFGDGTRLSIL.